This TCR beta chain was obtained from a study of ipilimumab plus nivolumab after autologous stem cell transplantation. The sample holds a few counts of this clone. The sample contains more than one DNA sequence encoding this CDR3. There are 13 residues in the CDR3. The V end was cut by 1 base, the J end by 4 bases, with 7 bases between. Germline lookup yields CDR1 SEHNR and CDR2 FQNEAQ (reference sequence). Libraries were prepared by immunoSEQ multiplex PCR; TCRdb keeps only in-frame clonotypes and omits some of them. The sample contains approximately 20,000 clones, around 74% of which appear only once.

This receptor was taken from a male donor with diffuse large B-cell lymphoma. The rearrangement uses TRBV7-9 and TRBJ1-2; D gene ambiguous. The sequencing here drew on PBMCs, taken in a trial of ipilimumab plus nivolumab as post-transplant consolidation. The CDR3 spells CASSLGMLYGYTF. The CDR3 coding sequence is TGTGCCAGCAGCTTAGGGATGCTCTATGGCTACACCTTC.